The 18 T cell receptor beta chains below come from one sample, sequenced in a study of OX40 agonist ivuxolimab in advanced cancers. Sequencing used immunoSEQ multiplex PCR; TCRdb keeps in-frame clones, though not all of them. The repertoire consists of about 20,000 clones, with over 65% occurring once and the leading ten covering around 17%. This sample comprised CD4+ or CD8+ T cells sorted from blood, obtained in a trial of the OX40 agonist ivuxolimab. The source is an adult with an advanced solid tumor such as melanoma, head and neck, liver or kidney cancer.

This clone was detected only a few times. The chain combines TRBV10-1 with TRBJ1-1, with D uncertain. The CDR3 has 14 amino acids. V was clipped by 2 bases and J by 10 bases, with 17 bases between them. CDR1 is WNHNN and CDR2 is SYGVQD in the germline V gene (reference sequence). In nucleotides, the CDR3 is TGCGCCAGCAGTGAGGTGGTTTTGGGCTGGGGAGCTTTCTTT. It encodes CASSEVVLGWGAFF.

The chain joins TRBV25-1 to TRBJ2-3, with D unclear. This CDR3 is built from 14 residues. V lost 8 bases, J lost 5 bases, and 17 bases lay in between. Per the germline V gene, CDR1 is MGHDK and CDR2 is SYGVNS. CDR3 DNA: TGTGCCAGCGTCCCCCCGGGCAACCTAGATACGCAGTATTTT. It translates to CASVPPGNLDTQYF.

This clone appeared once. This chain joins TRBV6-1 and TRBJ2-2; D is possibly TRBD2 (6 bases). The CDR3 contains 14 residues. The V end lost 8 bases, the J end lost 0 bases, and 10 bases lay between the germline ends. Germline CDR1 MNHNS, CDR2 SASEGT. CDR3 sequence: CASLGTPNTGELFF. The CDR3 nucleotides are TGTGCCAGCCTTGGGACTCCGAACACCGGGGAGCTGTTTTTT.

The V gene is TRBV27, the J gene TRBJ2-5; 7 bases agree with TRBD2. CDR1 and CDR2 from the germline V gene are MNHEY and SMNVEV (reference sequence). CDR3 size: 15 residues. V dropped 3 bases and J dropped 4; count of bases not matched to a gene: 8. The CDR3 spells CASSFLGGSRETQYF. DNA for the CDR3: TGTGCCAGCAGTTTCCTCGGCGGGAGCAGAGAGACCCAGTACTTC.

The CDR3: CAISAGSGQRGGSRHSEQFF. The CDR3 nucleotides read TGTGCCATCAGTGCAGGGTCCGGGCAGCGGGGGGGGAGTCGGCATAGTGAGCAGTTCTTC. The J gene is TRBJ2-1, the V gene TRBV10-3; 10 bases fit TRBD2. This CDR3 comprises 20 residues. Trimming cost V 4 bases and J 9 bases; bases outside gene matches: 24. Germline V gene data show CDR1 as ENHRY and CDR2 as SYGVKD.

The chain joins TRBV5-1 to TRBJ1-6; no clear D gene. Germline V gene sequence: CDR1 SGHRS, CDR2 YFSETQ. The CDR3 runs 16 residues. Trimming shortened V by 3 bases and J by 0 bases, and 10 bases separated the two germline ends. This CDR3 reads CASSSDGSSYNSPLHF. CDR3 nucleotides: TGCGCCAGCAGCTCGGACGGGAGCTCCTATAATTCACCCCTCCACTTT.

The J gene is TRBJ2-7, the V gene TRBV5-1, with D perhaps given as TRBD1 or TRBD2 (5 bases each). Deletions cut 0 bases from V and 12 bases from J, with 10 bases between. The V gene's germline CDR1 is SGHRS and CDR2 YFSETQ. The CDR3 spans 11 residues. The CDR3: CASSLGGIPYF. DNA for the CDR3: TGCGCCAGCAGCTTGGGGGGGATACCGTACTTC. Drawing the rest from reference TRBV5-1 and TRBJ2-7, the complete variable domain is KAGVTQTPRYLIKTRGQQVTLSCSPISGHRSVSWYQQTPGQGLQFLFEYFSETQRNKGNFPGRFSGRQFSNSRSEMNVSTLELGDSALYLCASSLGGIPYFGPGTRLTVT.

As for this clone: A far larger clone differs by one base, so this is likely a read error. Other DNA sequences in this sample translate to the same CDR3. The rearrangement uses TRBV10-3 and TRBJ1-5; 7 nucleotides agree with TRBD1. CDR1 is ENHRY, CDR2 SYGVKD, per germline. V trimming: 8 bases; J trimming: 0 bases; junction bases outside the gene matches: 4. This CDR3 has 14 amino acids. The CDR3, as DNA: TGTGCCATCGGAACAGGGGATAGCAATCAGCCCCAGCATTTT. Residues: CAIGTGDSNQPQHF.

The chain carries TRBV28 and TRBJ1-2, with 7 positions matching TRBD1. Trimming at V came to 5 bases and at J to 8 bases, leaving 11 bases not matched to a gene. The CDR3 runs to 14 residues. The germline V gene has CDR1 MDHEN and CDR2 SYDVKM. The CDR3 nucleotides read TGTGCCAGCAGTCCCCCGACAGGGTCGGGCGGCTACACCTTC. Its translation is CASSPPTGSGGYTF.

The chain combines TRBV5-1 with TRBJ2-5; tentatively, D is TRBD2 (6 bases). The CDR3 has 15 residues. The germline V and J ends were trimmed by 4 bases and 11 bases, with 24 bases remaining between them. Germline V gene sequence: CDR1 SGHRS, CDR2 YFSETQ. Here the CDR3 DNA reads TGCGCCAGCAGCGCAAGGACCATCACGTCGGGAGAGCAGTACTTC. Its protein product is CASSARTITSGEQYF. The full variable domain, in which reference TRBV5-1 and TRBJ2-5 provide the parts outside the CDR3, is KAGVTQTPRYLIKTRGQQVTLSCSPISGHRSVSWYQQTPGQGLQFLFEYFSETQRNKGNFPGRFSGRQFSNSRSEMNVSTLELGDSALYLCASSARTITSGEQYFGPGTRLLVL.

The chain uses TRBV6-9 and TRBJ1-5; 7 bases are a match to TRBD1. Germline V gives CDR1 MNHGY, CDR2 SVAAGI. V trimming: 6 bases; J trimming: 3 bases; junction bases outside the gene matches: 2. The CDR3 is 13 residues long. Here the CDR3 DNA reads TGTGCCAGCAGCACAGGGGACAATCAGCCCCAGCATTTT. This encodes CASSTGDNQPQHF.

This clone was recorded once. The chain uses TRBV29-1 and TRBJ2-1, with TRBD2 matching 8 bases. Unmatched junction bases numbered 8, after V lost 2 bases and J lost 14 bases. The CDR3 has 12 amino acids. The germline V gene has CDR1 SQVTM and CDR2 ANQGSEA. The CDR3 DNA sequence: TGCAGCGTTGAAAGAGGGACTAGATTTGAGTTCTTC. This codes for CSVERGTRFEFF.

J is TRBJ2-7 and V is TRBV30; D unclear. With 3 bases removed from V and 0 bases from J, the gap between germline ends came to 6 bases. The length of the CDR3 is 12 residues. In germline, CDR1 is GTSNPN, CDR2 SVGIG (reference sequence). CDR3 in amino acids: CAWRAGSYEQYF. The DNA for the CDR3 is TGTGCCTGGAGGGCCGGCTCCTACGAGCAGTACTTC.

This clone was counted between two and nine times. The V call is TRBV4-2, the J call TRBJ1-5; TRBD1 might be the D (5 bases). CDR1 and CDR2 from the germline V gene are LGHNA and YNFKEQ. This CDR3 has 15 amino acids. Trimming shortened V by 4 bases and J by 5 bases, and 15 bases separated the two germline ends. DNA for the CDR3: TGTGCCAGCAGCCCAGCCATGGACATTGATCAGCCCCAGCATTTT. Protein sequence: CASSPAMDIDQPQHF.

V and J are TRBV19 and TRBJ1-6; unclear D gene. The CDR3 runs to 15 residues. Trimming shortened V by 7 bases and J by 9 bases, and 19 bases separated the two germline ends. Germline V gene sequence: CDR1 LNHDA, CDR2 SQIVND (reference sequence). The chain's CDR3 is CASTKTTVTLSPLHF. In DNA form, the CDR3 reads TGTGCCAGTACCAAGACAACTGTTACTCTTTCACCCCTCCACTTT.

The V call is TRBV18, the J call TRBJ2-7; TRBD2 matches 7 bases. Germline V gene sequence: CDR1 KGHSH, CDR2 LQKENI. The V gene end was trimmed by 0 bases and the J gene end by 4 bases; junction bases not matched to a gene: 3. The CDR3 totals 14 residues. CDR3 amino acids: CASSPPGGVYEQYF. For the CDR3, the DNA is TGTGCCAGCTCACCACCGGGGGGGGTTTACGAGCAGTACTTC. Full variable domain (remainder filled in from reference TRBV18 and TRBJ2-7): NAGVMQNPRHLVRRRGQEARLRCSPMKGHSHVYWYRQLPEEGLKFMVYLQKENIIDESGMPKERFSAEFPKEGPSILRIQQVVRGDSAAYFCASSPPGGVYEQYFGPGTRLTVT.

The chain combines TRBV19 with TRBJ2-1; unclear D gene. Germline V gene data show CDR1 as LNHDA and CDR2 as SQIVND (reference sequence). The CDR3 runs 11 residues. The germline V and J ends were trimmed by 2 bases and 16 bases, with 12 bases remaining between them. The CDR3 DNA follows: TGTGCCAGTAGTATAAGAGACAAACCATTCTTC. It specifies CASSIRDKPFF.

This chain links TRBV19 with TRBJ1-2; no clear D. The V end was cut by 6 bases, the J end by 0 bases, with 8 bases between. The CDR3 is made up of 13 amino acids. Per germline, CDR1 LNHDA and CDR2 SQIVND (reference sequence). The CDR3 reads CASRTPPNYGYTF. The DNA of the CDR3 is TGTGCCAGTAGGACTCCACCTAACTATGGCTACACCTTC.